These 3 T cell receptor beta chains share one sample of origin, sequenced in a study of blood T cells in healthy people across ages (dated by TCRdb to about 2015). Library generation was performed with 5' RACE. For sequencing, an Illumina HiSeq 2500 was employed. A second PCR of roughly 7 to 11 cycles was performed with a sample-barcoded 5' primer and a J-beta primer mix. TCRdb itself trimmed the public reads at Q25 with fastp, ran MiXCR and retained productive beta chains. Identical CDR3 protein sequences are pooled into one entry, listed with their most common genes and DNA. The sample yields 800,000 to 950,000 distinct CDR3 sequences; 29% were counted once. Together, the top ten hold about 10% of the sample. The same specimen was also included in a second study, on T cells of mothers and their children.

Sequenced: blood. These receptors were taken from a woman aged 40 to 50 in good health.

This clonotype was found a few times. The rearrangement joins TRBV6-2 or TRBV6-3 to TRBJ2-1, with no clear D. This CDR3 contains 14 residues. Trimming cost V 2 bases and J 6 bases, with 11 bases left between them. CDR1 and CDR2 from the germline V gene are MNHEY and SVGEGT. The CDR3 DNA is TGTGCCAGCAGTTACCTCCCAGGTAGCAATGAGCAGTTCTTC. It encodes CASSYLPGSNEQFF.

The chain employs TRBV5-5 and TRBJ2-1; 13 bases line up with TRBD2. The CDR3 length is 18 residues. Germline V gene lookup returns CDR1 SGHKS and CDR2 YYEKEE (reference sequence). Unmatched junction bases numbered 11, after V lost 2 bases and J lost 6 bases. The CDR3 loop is CASSLLTTSGGAGNEQFF. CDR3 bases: TGTGCCAGCAGCTTACTAACAACTAGCGGGGGGGCTGGCAATGAGCAGTTCTTC.

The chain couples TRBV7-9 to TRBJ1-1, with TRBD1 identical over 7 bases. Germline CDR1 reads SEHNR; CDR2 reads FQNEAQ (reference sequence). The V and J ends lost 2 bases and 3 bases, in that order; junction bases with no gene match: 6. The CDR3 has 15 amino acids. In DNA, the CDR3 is TGTGCCAGCAGCTTAATCCGGGACAGAGACACTGAAGCTTTCTTT. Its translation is CASSLIRDRDTEAFF.